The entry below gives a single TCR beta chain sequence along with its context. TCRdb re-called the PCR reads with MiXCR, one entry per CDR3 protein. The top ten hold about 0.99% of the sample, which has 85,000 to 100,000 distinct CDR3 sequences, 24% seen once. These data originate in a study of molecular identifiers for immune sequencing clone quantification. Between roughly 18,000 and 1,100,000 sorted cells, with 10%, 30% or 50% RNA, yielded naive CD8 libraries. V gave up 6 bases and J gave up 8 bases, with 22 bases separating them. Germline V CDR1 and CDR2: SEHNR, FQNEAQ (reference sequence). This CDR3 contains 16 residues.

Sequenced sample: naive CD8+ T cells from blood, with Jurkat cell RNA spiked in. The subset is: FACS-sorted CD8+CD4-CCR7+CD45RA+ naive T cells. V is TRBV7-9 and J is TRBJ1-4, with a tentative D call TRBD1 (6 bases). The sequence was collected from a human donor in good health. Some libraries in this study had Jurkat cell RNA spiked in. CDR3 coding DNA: TGTGCCAGCAGACCCCCCAGGGGATGGGCGGGGGAAAAACTGTTTTTT. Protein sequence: CASRPPRGWAGEKLFF.